This record concerns one TCR beta chain sequence. Method: immunoSEQ multiplex PCR; TCRdb's copy keeps in-frame clones and lacks some. Of over 85,000 clones listed, 90% to 95% are singletons. The CDR3 is made up of 13 amino acids. Trimming removed 0 bases at V and 4 bases at J, with 5 bases between. CDR1 is SGHNT and CDR2 is YYREEE in the germline V gene (reference sequence). This sample stems from a study of T cell changes during pregnancy in multiple sclerosis. This receptor was taken from a female donor in good health, enrolled as a control in a pregnancy study. The V and J genes are TRBV5-4 and TRBJ1-3, with no clear D. This specimen was peripheral blood, taken after pregnancy. CDR3 in amino acids: CASSLGQGNTIYF. For the CDR3, the DNA is TGTGCCAGCAGCTTGGGCCAGGGAAACACCATATATTTT.